In its sample, the clone carrying this T cell receptor beta chain was seen once. The entry originates in a study of blood T cell repertoires in COVID-19. Germline V gene lookup returns CDR1 SGHVS and CDR2 FQNEAQ. Trimming took 4 bases from V and 4 from J, leaving 11 bases between them. The CDR3 has 14 amino acids. In the original processing: Using reference gene primer amplification, nucleated cell counts were estimated. The protocol was immunoSEQ multiplex PCR, while the TCRdb copy is restricted to in-frame clones and leaves out a portion. V and J calls and clone size are those listed in that table; D and trimming were worked out from the DNA. The table shows roughly 160,000 clones, with approximately 90% occurring only once.

Sequenced sample: peripheral blood. This receptor was taken from a man younger than 35 with acute or convalescent COVID-19. This sequence joins TRBV7-8 and TRBJ1-3; no definite D call. CDR3 coding DNA: TGTGCCAGCAGCTACGGGTATAGCGGAAACACCATATATTTT. Encoded protein: CASSYGYSGNTIYF.